This passage covers 10 T cell receptor beta chains from one sample sequenced in a study of T-cell reconstitution after alpha-beta-depleted transplantation in children. Preparation of the TCRbeta library used unique molecular identifiers. TCRdb used MiXCR to reprocess the PCR reads, holding one entry per CDR3 protein. This table has about 490,000 distinct CDR3 sequences, under 12% appearing once. The input for sequencing was PBMCs, taken before TCRalphabeta/CD19-depleted stem cell transplant. All receptors come from a child aged 2-15 years with inherited bone marrow failure, due to receive a stem cell transplant.

Many counts were recorded for this clonotype. The chain is built from TRBV15 and TRBJ2-3, with 12 positions matching TRBD2. This CDR3 region has 17 residues. Germline V gene data show CDR1 as LNHNV and CDR2 as YYDKDF (reference sequence). The ends lost 3 bases at V and 4 bases at J; junction bases unmatched: 8. CDR3 coding DNA: TGTGCCACCAGCAGGGGACTAGCGGGCTTTGGGGCAGATACGCAGTATTTT. Encoded protein: CATSRGLAGFGADTQYF.

The rearrangement joins TRBV19 to TRBJ1-5; D gene ambiguous. V dropped 3 bases and J dropped 7 bases, with 13 bases sitting between them. CDR3 length equals 14 residues. CDR1 is LNHDA, CDR2 SQIVND, per germline (reference sequence). The CDR3, as DNA: TGTGCCAGTAGTATGGATGGCCTTTGGCAGCCCCAGCATTTT. It yields the protein CASSMDGLWQPQHF. Complete variable domain (other parts from reference TRBV19 and TRBJ1-5): DGGITQSPKYLFRKEGQNVTLSCEQNLNHDAMYWYRQDPGQGLRLIYYSQIVNDFQKGDIAEGYSVSREKKESFPLTVTSAQKNPTAFYLCASSMDGLWQPQHFGDGTRLSIL.

This clonotype was counted many times. This chain connects TRBV5-4 to TRBJ2-1, with 7 positions matching TRBD2. Germline CDR1 is SGHNT and CDR2 is YYREEE (reference sequence). The length of the CDR3 is 15 residues. J was trimmed by 0 bases and V by 1 base; bases with no gene match: 1. The CDR3 nucleotides read TGTGCCAGCAGCTTGCTAGCGGTCTCCTACAATGAGCAGTTCTTC. Its translation: CASSLLAVSYNEQFF.

The sample holds many counts of this clonotype. V and J are TRBV7-2 and TRBJ2-7, with D hard to call. Germline CDR1 SGHTA, CDR2 FQGNSA. The CDR3 is 13 residues long. V lost 4 bases, J lost 4 bases, and 11 bases lay in between. Here the CDR3 DNA reads TGTGCCAGCAGCTCGTTTAGCATGTACGAGCAGTACTTC. This gives the protein CASSSFSMYEQYF.

This clonotype was detected many times. J is TRBJ2-7 and V is TRBV27, with D perhaps matching TRBD2 (6 bases). Trimming removed 5 bases at V and 1 base at J, with 12 bases between. Germline CDR1 is MNHEY and CDR2 is SMNVEV (reference sequence). This CDR3 contains 14 residues. The CDR3 DNA reads TGTGCCAGCAGTCTTGTGGGGACTTCCTACGAGCAGTACTTC. It is translated as CASSLVGTSYEQYF.

The chain couples TRBV6-2 or TRBV6-3 to TRBJ2-1; 13 bases are a match to TRBD2. In germline, CDR1 is MNHEY, CDR2 SVGEGT. Trimming cost V 11 bases and J 0 bases; bases outside gene matches: 25. The CDR3 covers 22 residues. This CDR3 reads CAAHKSPTQAGLAGVSYNEQFF. The CDR3 DNA reads as TGTGCCGCTCATAAGTCCCCCACACAGGCCGGACTAGCGGGAGTCTCCTACAATGAGCAGTTCTTC.

This clonotype occurred many times. The rearrangement joins TRBV6-2 or TRBV6-3 to TRBJ1-1, with D unclear. Germline CDR1 is MNHEY and CDR2 is SVGEGT. V lost 1 base and J lost 5, with 11 bases in between. The CDR3 has 14 residues. CDR3 loop: CASSYFGPSTEAFF. The CDR3 DNA follows: TGTGCCAGCAGTTACTTCGGCCCGTCGACTGAAGCTTTCTTT.

This clonotype was seen ten or more times. The gene calls are TRBV7-9 and TRBJ2-3, with TRBD2 matching over 7 bases. The CDR3 sequence is 13 residues long. Germline V gives CDR1 SEHNR, CDR2 FQNEAQ (reference sequence). With V trimmed by 3 bases and J by 9 bases, 6 bases remained unmatched. The CDR3 sequence is CASSLPWEGTQYF. CDR3 coding DNA: TGTGCCAGCAGCTTGCCCTGGGAGGGCACGCAGTATTTT.

This clonotype was seen ten or more times. The genes are TRBV3-1 and TRBJ2-2, with 8 bases fitting TRBD2. Germline lookup yields CDR1 LGHDT and CDR2 YNNKEL (reference sequence). With V trimmed by 3 bases and J by 4 bases, 13 bases remained unmatched. The CDR3 is made up of 18 amino acids. CDR3 sequence (DNA): TGTGCCAGCAGCCAGAAGACGTGGCGGGAGGCCTCCACCGGGGAGCTGTTTTTT. Translating gives CASSQKTWREASTGELFF.

This clonotype was detected only a few times. The gene calls are TRBV21-1 and TRBJ1-1; the DNA was not compared with TRBD1, the D call given in the table. TRBV21-1 is a documented pseudogene. The length of the CDR3 is 16 residues. The CDR3 region has the DNA TGTGCCAGCAGCCACGGAGGGGGGCAGGGGAACACTGAAGCTTTCTTT. This sequence encodes CASSHGGGQGNTEAFF.